This record looks at one T cell receptor (beta chain) sequence and its context. The antigen it binds to is not known. Qualities for individual bases were not recorded, and no much larger clone is one base off. CDR1 and CDR2 were assigned from the germline V gene (reference sequence) as LNHDA and SQIVND. V lost 5 bases and J lost 1 base; the stretch between them is 16 bases long. The CDR3 numbers 16 residues from cysteine through phenylalanine. The kept DNA is CDR3 alone, 48 bases in frame from the first base. The sample is drawn from a study of blood T cell repertoires in COVID-19 (dated by TCRdb to 2019 to 2021). Describing the broader study: The collaborator samples originated in the United States, Italy and Spain and spanned the acute and convalescent phases of COVID-19. Deeply sampled blood TCRbeta repertoires from subjects exposed to, actively infected with, or recovered from COVID-19 were included in the dataset. A de-identified subject ID, COVID-19 status, age in years and sex were almost always included in the sample metadata. The samples were drawn from the first 160 participants of the ongoing ImmuneRACE study and from 950 to 1,500 subjects provided by 6 global collaborators. The repertoires were made available in a free public database intended to serve as a resource for research on the immune response to SARS-CoV-2. The prospective study material was composed of cDNA or gDNA derived from T cells, B-cell-depleted T cells, or PBMCs. Where available, HLA class I and class II types were obtained from metadata supplied by the sample provider rather than from assay-based typing. Results the study describes overall, beyond this receptor: The amount of clinical and demographic metadata varied by source and participant and was provided uncurated.

Whole blood was collected in K2EDTA tubes by collaborating institutions according to the institutions' own protocols. For TCRbeta analysis, collaborators shipped samples as frozen whole blood, isolated PBMCs, or DNA extracted from either of those sample types. TCRbeta CDR3 regions were amplified from genomic DNA by means of the immunoSEQ Assay, a bias-controlled multiplex PCR. In the paper's pipeline: The number of nucleated cells in each sample was estimated from the amplification of reference gene primers within the assay. To quantify the absolute abundance of each unique TCRbeta CDR3 rearrangement, sequence reads were collapsed and filtered. For each sample, productive Simpson clonality was calculated by taking the square root of Simpson's diversity index across productive rearrangements. TCRdb carries this immuneACCESS record with in-frame sequences only. Its versions omit some clonotypes, under half of them owing to an unresolved V gene in the studies checked, with the rest unexplained. V, J and clone size are taken as reported in that table, and D and trimming were inferred from the DNA itself. This sample has about 140,000 clones in its table, and around 76% of those were observed once. The top ten hold about an eighth of the sample.

The receptor was isolated from a man older than 75 with acute or convalescent COVID-19. Material for sequencing was peripheral blood. The sequence is built from TRBV19 and TRBJ2-3; TRBD2 could be the D gene, as 5 bases match. The nucleotides read TGTGCCAGTAGTCCCAGAACTTACGGGGGCACAGATACGCAGTATTTT. It specifies CASSPRTYGGTDTQYF.